A selection of T cell receptor beta chains follows, all from one sample in a study of early T cells in non-severe SARS-CoV-2 infection. TCRdb processed the 5' RACE reads anew with MiXCR; each CDR3 protein has one entry. The sample consists of tens of thousands of distinct CDR3 sequences, 6.8% of them appearing once. Material: whole blood, obtained at baseline. The source of these receptors is an adult who was a healthcare worker with PCR-confirmed SARS-CoV-2 infection or an uninfected control (not recorded which). Each CDR3 is given with its conserved first and last residue. D genes are given only for firm matches. Part of the rows lack a size; the others show once, few, many or a class for expanded clones.

j_gene,abundance,v_gene,d_gene,CDR3nt,CDR3aa
TRBJ1-5,many,TRBV21-1,-,TGTGCCAGCACCATCAGGCCAGGCGGCAATCAGCCCCAGCATTTT,CASTIRPGGNQPQHF
TRBJ1-1,few,TRBV5-1,-,TGCGCCAGCAGCTTTAGTAGGGACACTGAAGCTTTCTTT,CASSFSRDTEAFF
TRBJ2-6,many,TRBV27,-,TGTGCCAGCAGTTTCGCGGTCTCTGGGGCCAACGTCCTGACTTTC,CASSFAVSGANVLTF
TRBJ1-4,many,TRBV12-3/TRBV12-4,-,TGTGCCAGCAGTTTCGGGGGAGGAGAAAAACTGTTTTTT,CASSFGGGEKLFF
TRBJ1-5,many,TRBV27,-,TGTGCCAGCAGTTTACGGGGCGGTGGTCCCTCTAGCAATCAGCCCCAGCATTTT,CASSLRGGGPSSNQPQHF
TRBJ2-7,-,TRBV28,TRBD1,TGTGCCAGTAATACAGGGGTTCACGAGCAGTACTTC,CASNTGVHEQYF
TRBJ2-1,many,TRBV29-1,-,TGCAGCGTTGGTCTAGCGTTGAACGATGAGCAGTTCTTC,CSVGLALNDEQFF
TRBJ2-4,-,TRBV7-2,-,TGTGCCAGCAGCCCCGTGTCAAACATTCAGTACTTC,CASSPVSNIQYF
TRBJ2-4,few,TRBV20-1,-,TGCAGTGCTACCGTGACTTCTAGCGACAAAAACATTCAGTACTTC,CSATVTSSDKNIQYF
TRBJ1-5,many,TRBV27,TRBD1,TGTGCCAGCAGTCCGACAGGGGCAAGCAATCAGCCCCAGCATTTT,CASSPTGASNQPQHF
TRBJ1-5,-,TRBV7-2,-,TGTGCCAGCTCCCCTAAGGGGAATCAGCCCCAGCATTTT,CASSPKGNQPQHF
TRBJ2-1,many,TRBV5-1,-,TGCGCCAGCAGACCTTCGGGAGTGATCTACAATGAGCAGTTCTTC,CASRPSGVIYNEQFF
TRBJ2-7,many,TRBV12-3/TRBV12-4,-,TGTGCCAGCACCCCAGGGGGGGCTGGCGAGCAGTACTTC,CASTPGGAGEQYF
TRBJ1-2,many,TRBV11-2,-,TGTGCCAGCAGCCTCCCGAACTATGGCTACACCTTC,CASSLPNYGYTF
TRBJ1-6,few,TRBV27,-,TGTGCCAGCAAATACTTCGGCTTGCCTCGTTATGGGTCACCCCTCCACTTT,CASKYFGLPRYGSPLHF
TRBJ2-7,many,TRBV20-1,TRBD1,TGCAGTGCTAGAGATCCTACTGGGACAGGGGGACGCGAGCAGTACTTC,CSARDPTGTGGREQYF
TRBJ2-5,many,TRBV3-1,-,TGTGCCAGCAGCCAAAACGCAGGGGCAGAGACCCAGTACTTC,CASSQNAGAETQYF
TRBJ2-1,-,TRBV2,TRBD2,TGTGCCAGCAGGGCCCTTCTAGCGGGTGAGCAGTTCTTC,CASRALLAGEQFF
TRBJ2-3,many,TRBV20-1,TRBD2,TGCAGTGCCTCAGCGGGAGAAGATACGCAGTATTTT,CSASAGEDTQYF
TRBJ1-1,many,TRBV21-1,-,TGTGCCAGCAGCAAAGTAACGGGTGGGACTGAAGCTTTCTTT,CASSKVTGGTEAFF
TRBJ1-3,few,TRBV7-2,-,TGTGCCAGCAGCTTGCGTGCTACGGTCCCTTCTGGAAACACCATATATTTT,CASSLRATVPSGNTIYF
TRBJ1-1,many,TRBV9,-,TGTGCCAGCAGCGAGTTGACAGCGAACACTGAAGCTTTCTTT,CASSELTANTEAFF
TRBJ2-7,medium-sized,TRBV4-2,TRBD1,TGTGCCAGCAGCCAAGTAGCCCGGGACAGGGCCGAGCAGTACTTC,CASSQVARDRAEQYF
TRBJ2-7,many,TRBV5-1,-,TGCGCCAGCAGCTTGGGTCAGGACGTCTGGGAGCAGTACTTC,CASSLGQDVWEQYF
TRBJ2-7,many,TRBV21-1,-,TGTGCCAGCAGCAAAGCGGGCCGGGACATGTCCTACGAGCAGTACTTC,CASSKAGRDMSYEQYF
TRBJ2-2,many,TRBV7-9,-,TGTGCCAGCAGCTTAATGTGGGTGGCCGGGGAGCTGTTTTTT,CASSLMWVAGELFF
TRBJ2-1,many,TRBV10-3,-,TGTGCCATCAGTGATGGCCCAGCGGAGGCGGGCAATGAGCAGTTCTTC,CAISDGPAEAGNEQFF
TRBJ2-1,many,TRBV7-2,-,TGTGCCAGCAGCTTAAAGGTTGCGGCGGGGGCCTTTCGCAGTTACAATGAGCAGTTCTTC,CASSLKVAAGAFRSYNEQFF
TRBJ1-2,-,TRBV20-1,TRBD1,TGCAGTGCTGAGGACAGGGGGCGACCCATCTATGGCTACACCTTC,CSAEDRGRPIYGYTF
TRBJ1-5,many,TRBV7-9,-,TGTGCCAGCAGCGAGTATAATCAGCCCCAGCATTTT,CASSEYNQPQHF
TRBJ1-4,many,TRBV27,-,TGTGCCAGCAGTTTATCCCCGAGGTTTAATGAAAAACTGTTTTTT,CASSLSPRFNEKLFF
TRBJ1-3,many,TRBV6-2/TRBV6-3,-,TGTGCCAGCAGTTCTACCGCCAGGTTCTTGTCTGGAAACACCATATATTTT,CASSSTARFLSGNTIYF
TRBJ1-1,few,TRBV5-1,-,TGCGCCAGCAGCTTTGATCTGGGTGGCACTGAAGCTTTCTTT,CASSFDLGGTEAFF
TRBJ2-3,-,TRBV20-1,TRBD1,TGCAGTGCTAGCCATTCCCAGGGGGCTGCAGATACGCAGTATTTT,CSASHSQGAADTQYF
TRBJ2-1,many,TRBV7-8,-,TGTGCCAGCAGCTTAGACGGGATGGCATGGCTTCCGTTCTTC,CASSLDGMAWLPFF
TRBJ2-7,few,TRBV6-6,-,TGTGCCAGCTGGGACGCGGCCACCTACGAGCAGTACTTC,CASWDAATYEQYF
TRBJ2-2,-,TRBV6-5,-,TGTGCCAGCAGTTACTCGCGGGCGGGGGCTCGCTGGGAGCTGTTTTTT,CASSYSRAGARWELFF
TRBJ2-7,many,TRBV30,-,TGTGCCTGGAGTTTCGGGAATTCCTACGAGCAGTACTTC,CAWSFGNSYEQYF